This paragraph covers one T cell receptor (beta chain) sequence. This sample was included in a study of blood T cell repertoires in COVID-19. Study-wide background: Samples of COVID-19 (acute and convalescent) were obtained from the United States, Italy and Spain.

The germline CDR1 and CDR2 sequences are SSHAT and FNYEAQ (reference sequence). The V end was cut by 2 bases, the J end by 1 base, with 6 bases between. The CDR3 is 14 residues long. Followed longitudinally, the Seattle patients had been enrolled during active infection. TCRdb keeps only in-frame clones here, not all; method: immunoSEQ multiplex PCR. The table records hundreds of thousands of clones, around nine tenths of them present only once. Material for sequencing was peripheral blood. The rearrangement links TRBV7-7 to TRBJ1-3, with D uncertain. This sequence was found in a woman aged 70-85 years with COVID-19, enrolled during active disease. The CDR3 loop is CASSLTESGNTIYF. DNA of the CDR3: TGTGCCAGCAGCTTAACGGAGTCTGGAAACACCATATATTTT.